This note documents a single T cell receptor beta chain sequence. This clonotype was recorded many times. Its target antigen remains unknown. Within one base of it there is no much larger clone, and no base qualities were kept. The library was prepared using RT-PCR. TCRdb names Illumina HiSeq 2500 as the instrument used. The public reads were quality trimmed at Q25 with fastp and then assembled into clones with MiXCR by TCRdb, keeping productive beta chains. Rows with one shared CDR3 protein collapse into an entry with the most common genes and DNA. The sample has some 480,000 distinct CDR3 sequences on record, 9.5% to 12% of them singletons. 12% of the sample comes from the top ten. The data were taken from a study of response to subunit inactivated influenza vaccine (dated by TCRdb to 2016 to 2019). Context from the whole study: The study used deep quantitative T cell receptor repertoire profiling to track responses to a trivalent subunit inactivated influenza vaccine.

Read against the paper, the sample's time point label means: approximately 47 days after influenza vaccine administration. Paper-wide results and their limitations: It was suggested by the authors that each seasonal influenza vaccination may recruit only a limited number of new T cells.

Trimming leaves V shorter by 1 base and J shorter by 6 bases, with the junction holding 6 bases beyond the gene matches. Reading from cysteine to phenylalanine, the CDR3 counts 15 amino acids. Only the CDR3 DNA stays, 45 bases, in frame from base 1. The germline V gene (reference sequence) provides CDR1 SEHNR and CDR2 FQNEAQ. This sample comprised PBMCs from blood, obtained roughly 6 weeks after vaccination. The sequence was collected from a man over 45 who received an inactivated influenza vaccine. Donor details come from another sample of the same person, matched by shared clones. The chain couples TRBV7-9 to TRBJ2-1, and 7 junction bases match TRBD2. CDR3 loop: CASSLGTRPLNEQFF. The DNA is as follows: TGTGCCAGCAGCTTAGGGACTAGGCCGCTCAATGAGCAGTTCTTC.